A selection of T cell receptor beta chains follows, all from one sample in a study of cytomegalovirus exposure and HLA in healthy donors. Data came from immunoSEQ multiplex PCR; TCRdb stores just in-frame clones and leaves some out. Of 90,000 to 150,000 clones in the sample, about 70% were seen once. What was sequenced was PBMCs. These receptors were obtained from a human donor in good health. Both conserved end residues are trimmed from each CDR3. Each record gives: clone size, V gene, CDR3 length, J gene, CDR3 protein. Clone size is stated in some rows and not others, as once, few, many or a class when expanded.

size: few; V: TRBV5-6; length: 12; J: TRBJ2-7; CDR3: ASSPRRSSYEQY
size: -; V: TRBV28; length: 13; J: TRBJ1-2; CDR3: ASSLIARLNYGYT
size: -; V: TRBV30; length: 10; J: TRBJ1-1; CDR3: AWSLRATEAF
size: -; V: TRBV5-6; length: 14; J: TRBJ2-5; CDR3: ASRGLAGVSQETQY
size: once; V: TRBV6-4; length: 11; J: TRBJ1-5; CDR3: ASSRQANQPQH
size: -; V: TRBV5-6; length: 13; J: TRBJ1-4; CDR3: ASSPGTAGNEKLF
size: -; V: TRBV5-1; length: 15; J: TRBJ2-1; CDR3: ASSGGLAPSSYNEQF
size: -; V: TRBV27; length: 16; J: TRBJ1-3; CDR3: ASSLYGSGVGSGNTIY
size: -; V: TRBV2; length: 11; J: TRBJ1-2; CDR3: ASSGGEDYGYT
size: -; V: TRBV28; length: 10; J: TRBJ2-7; CDR3: ASRPAGGYSY
size: -; V: TRBV19; length: 15; J: TRBJ2-3; CDR3: ASSIANLAGYTDTQY
size: -; V: TRBV18; length: 10; J: TRBJ1-2; CDR3: ASSPRDNGYT
size: -; V: TRBV7-9; length: 14; J: TRBJ2-5; CDR3: ASSFLGDSSQETQY
size: -; V: TRBV29-1; length: 10; J: TRBJ1-5; CDR3: SVGGKDQPQH
size: -; V: TRBV28; length: 14; J: TRBJ1-1; CDR3: ASSFEGLATNTEAF
size: -; V: TRBV5-1; length: 9; J: TRBJ2-2; CDR3: ASSLARELF
size: few; V: TRBV29-1; length: 12; J: TRBJ2-3; CDR3: SGAPNGATDTQY
size: -; V: TRBV2; length: 14; J: TRBJ1-5; CDR3: ASSDGQLWGNQPQH
size: -; V: TRBV11-2; length: 11; J: TRBJ2-2; CDR3: ASSLALLGELF
size: -; V: TRBV6-5; length: 11; J: TRBJ1-5; CDR3: ASSPGSNQPQH
size: -; V: TRBV7-2; length: 14; J: TRBJ2-2; CDR3: ASSPQVALNTGELF
size: -; V: TRBV4-2; length: 12; J: TRBJ2-7; CDR3: ASSLTSTGDEQY
size: -; V: TRBV5-1; length: 13; J: TRBJ2-1; CDR3: ASSPTPGERFEQF
size: few; V: TRBV30; length: 12; J: TRBJ1-1; CDR3: AWSVLGRNTEAF
size: -; V: TRBV7-7; length: 14; J: TRBJ2-1; CDR3: ASSLAASGGIDEQF
size: -; V: TRBV7-2; length: 13; J: TRBJ1-4; CDR3: ASSSSGTGREKLF
size: few; V: TRBV19; length: 13; J: TRBJ2-7; CDR3: ASSVHSGGSYEQY
size: -; V: TRBV6-5; length: 11; J: TRBJ1-1; CDR3: ASSKALNTEAF
size: -; V: TRBV7-9; length: 16; J: TRBJ2-2; CDR3: ASSQRGSGGRWTGELF
size: -; V: TRBV2; length: 13; J: TRBJ2-7; CDR3: ASRGQGREEYEQY
size: -; V: TRBV7-2; length: 14; J: TRBJ2-5; CDR3: ASSLALRGGSETQY
size: -; V: TRBV9; length: 15; J: TRBJ2-5; CDR3: ASSVAVGGADQETQY
size: once; V: TRBV7-2; length: 14; J: TRBJ2-5; CDR3: ASSSTSGRAQETQY
size: -; V: TRBV30; length: 12; J: TRBJ2-7; CDR3: AWRPGQGAYEQY
size: -; V: TRBV7-6; length: 14; J: TRBJ2-7; CDR3: ASSLAPGGSSYEQY
size: -; V: TRBV5-4; length: 13; J: TRBJ1-4; CDR3: ASSLGGLDSEKLF